A selection of T cell receptor beta chains follows, all from one sample in a study of Graves' ophthalmopathy and Graves' hyperthyroidism. From the multiplex PCR reads, TCRdb called clonotypes with MiXCR, one entry per CDR3 protein. The profile shows around 670,000 distinct CDR3 sequences, roughly 40% of them singletons. Sequencing was carried out using peripheral blood. Receptor source: an adult man with Graves' ophthalmopathy. The CDR3 runs from the conserved cysteine through the conserved F or W. The order of the fields is J gene, D gene, V gene, clone size, CDR3 DNA, CDR3 protein. D genes are given only for firm matches. Not every row has a clone size; where given, it reads once, few, many or a size class.

TRBJ1-1 NA TRBV19 many TGTGCCAGTAGTCCCGGGGGGTGGACTGAAGCTTTCTTT CASSPGGWTEAFF
TRBJ1-4 NA TRBV24-1 many TGTGCCACCAGCAGGGATGCTAATGAAAAACTGTTTTTT CATSRDANEKLFF
TRBJ2-7 NA TRBV20-1 few TGCAGTGCTACCTCCGGCCAGGGTAGTTCAGACGAGCAGTACTTC CSATSGQGSSDEQYF
TRBJ1-2 NA TRBV15 NA TGTGCCACCAGCAGAGACGGCGACGGCTACACCTTC CATSRDGDGYTF
TRBJ1-4 NA TRBV29-1 NA TGCAGCGTTGAATGGCTAGCCGGGGAAAAACTGTTTTTT CSVEWLAGEKLFF
TRBJ2-5 NA TRBV25-1 few TGTGCCAGCAGCTCCCGGGACCCTTCCCGAAAAGAGACCCAGTACTTC CASSSRDPSRKETQYF
TRBJ1-2 TRBD1 TRBV7-9 many TGTGCCAGCAGCTTTTGGACAGGGGATGGCTACACCTTC CASSFWTGDGYTF
TRBJ2-7 NA TRBV2 many TGTGCCAGCACCCTGGTGACAGCAAGGTCATCCTACGAGCAGTACTTC CASTLVTARSSYEQYF
TRBJ2-7 TRBD2 TRBV7-9 many TGTGCCAGCAGCCCGACCGGGACTAGCATCCACGAGCAGTACTTC CASSPTGTSIHEQYF
TRBJ1-1 NA TRBV7-9 few TGTGCCAGCAGCTTTGCGGGTTCGGGCACTGAAGCTTTCTTT CASSFAGSGTEAFF
TRBJ1-1 NA TRBV7-9 many TGTGCCAGCAGCCCAGAGGTCGACACTGAAGCTTTCTTT CASSPEVDTEAFF
TRBJ1-1 NA TRBV6-5 once TGTGCCAGCGTTGTCCGGGGCCAAATGAACACTGAAGCTTTCTTT CASVVRGQMNTEAFF
TRBJ2-7 NA TRBV10-1 once TGTGCCAGCAGTGTTCAGGGAGGCTTCTACGAGCAGTACTTC CASSVQGGFYEQYF
TRBJ2-5 NA TRBV20-1 many TGCAGTGCTAGATCCCGCCCTGAGGCGACCCAGTACTTC CSARSRPEATQYF
TRBJ1-5 NA TRBV7-9 many TGTGCCAGCAGCTCGCGAAATCAGCCCCAGCATTTT CASSSRNQPQHF
TRBJ1-1 NA TRBV10-3 many TGTGCCATCAGTGATCAGGGGTCAGGCACTGAAGCTTTCTTT CAISDQGSGTEAFF
TRBJ1-1 NA TRBV11-2 few TGTGCCAGCAGCTTAAACGCGATGAACACTGAAGCTTTCTTT CASSLNAMNTEAFF
TRBJ1-6 NA TRBV7-9 NA TGTGCCAGCAGTTTGCGGACGGGGCATAATTCACCCCTCCACTTT CASSLRTGHNSPLHF
TRBJ2-3 NA TRBV7-9 NA TGTGCCAGCAGCCCGAGCGGGAGCACAGATACGCAGTATTTT CASSPSGSTDTQYF
TRBJ2-5 TRBD2 TRBV7-2 few TGTGCCAGCAGCTTAGCATTACGGGGGGGTTCTCAAGAGACCCAGTACTTC CASSLALRGGSQETQYF
TRBJ1-3 NA TRBV15 many TGTGCCACCGATCAGGGTTTAGCTGGAAACACCATATATTTT CATDQGLAGNTIYF
TRBJ1-1 NA TRBV2 many TGTGCCAGCAGGGAGGACCTAGACAGTCATAACACTGAAGCTTTCTTT CASREDLDSHNTEAFF
TRBJ1-4 NA TRBV12-3/TRBV12-4 once TGTGCTAGTGGAACCGGGACACCGGCAACTAATGAAAAACTGTTTTTT CASGTGTPATNEKLFF
TRBJ2-7 NA TRBV2 many TGTGCCAGCAGTGCGGAGTCCTTC CASSAESF
TRBJ1-2 TRBD1 TRBV20-1 NA TGCAGTGCTAGACCAGAACTGTTTGGACAGGGGGCATCTGGCTACACCTTC CSARPELFGQGASGYTF
TRBJ2-7 NA TRBV2 once TGTGCCAGCAGTGGAGGGACGGTGCACTTC CASSGGTVHF
TRBJ1-1 NA TRBV19 few TGTGCCAGTGGGGTCACCCCTAAGACTGAAGCTTTCTTT CASGVTPKTEAFF
TRBJ1-2 NA TRBV2 few TGTGCCAGCAGCAACCGGGACTTTGGGGGCTACACCTTC CASSNRDFGGYTF
TRBJ1-2 NA TRBV2 many TGTGCCAGCAGTGAATCGCAGGGCTTCTATGGCTACACCTTC CASSESQGFYGYTF
TRBJ1-5 NA TRBV12-3/TRBV12-4 few TGTGCCAGCAGTTTAGCTGGGGGGTTAGACTGGGATCAGCCCCAGCATTTT CASSLAGGLDWDQPQHF
TRBJ1-1 NA TRBV7-3 many TGTGCCAGCAGCCCTCTTGGGGGAGACACTGAAGCTTTCTTT CASSPLGGDTEAFF
TRBJ2-7 NA TRBV7-9 NA TGTGCCAGCAGATATAGCGGCCTTACCTACGAGCAGTACTTC CASRYSGLTYEQYF
TRBJ2-7 TRBD1 TRBV18 few TGTGCCAGCTCACCACCGGGACAGGGGCCCTACGAGCAGTACTTC CASSPPGQGPYEQYF
TRBJ1-2 NA TRBV29-1 many TGCAGCGTAACTGAATATGGCTACACCTTC CSVTEYGYTF
TRBJ2-6 TRBD1 TRBV20-1 few TGCAGTGCTAGATACGACAGGGGACCCTCTGGGGCCAACGTCCTGACTTTC CSARYDRGPSGANVLTF
TRBJ2-5 NA TRBV4-2 NA TGTGCCAGCAGCCAAGATTGGGGAACACACCCAATGGAGACCCAGTACTTC CASSQDWGTHPMETQYF
TRBJ2-2 NA TRBV7-9 few TGTGCCAGCACCCCCTGGGCGACCGGGGAGCTGTTTTTT CASTPWATGELFF
TRBJ1-1 TRBD1 TRBV7-9 many TGTGCCAGCAGCATCTACGACAGGGGTGCTGAAGCTTTCTTT CASSIYDRGAEAFF
TRBJ2-5 NA TRBV7-9 few TGTGCCAGCAGCTTGTGGGGGAGTGAGGAGACCCAGTACTTC CASSLWGSEETQYF
TRBJ2-2 NA TRBV7-8 NA TGTGCCAGCAGCCAAGGGGAGGCCACCGGGGAGCTGTTTTTT CASSQGEATGELFF
TRBJ2-6 NA TRBV10-3 NA TGTGCCAGCAGGGAGGACAACTCCGGGGCCAACGTCCTGACTTTC CASREDNSGANVLTF
TRBJ1-4 NA TRBV19 few TGTGCCAGTAGTAAACTGGCAGGGGACGTTGCAACTAATGAAAAACTGTTTTTT CASSKLAGDVATNEKLFF
TRBJ1-1 TRBD1 TRBV2 NA TGTGCCAGCAGTGCTACAACGGACAGGGTGAACACTGAAGCTTTCTTT CASSATTDRVNTEAFF
TRBJ1-5 NA TRBV7-9 NA TGTGCCAGCAGTTATCGCGCTGGCCGGTGGAGGGCAGGGAGGGAGCCCCAGCATTTT CASSYRAGRWRAGREPQHF
TRBJ2-6 TRBD1 TRBV29-1 NA TGCAGCGCCAGCAGTGACAGGGGGCTAGGAGGGGCCAACGTCCTGACTTTC CSASSDRGLGGANVLTF
TRBJ2-5 NA TRBV20-1 NA TGCAGTGCTAAAAGCAGGGTGGAGACCCAGTACTTC CSAKSRVETQYF
TRBJ2-5 NA TRBV2 NA TGTGCCAGCAGCCAAGTACCGTTAGGGCTAGCACAGACCCAGTACTTC CASSQVPLGLAQTQYF
TRBJ2-7 TRBD2 TRBV7-9 many TGTGCCAGCAGCTTAGGACTAGCGGGAGGCGAGCAGTACTTC CASSLGLAGGEQYF
TRBJ2-3 TRBD2 TRBV24-1 few TGTGCCACCAGTGCGGCGGGGGTTCGCACAGATACGCAGTATTTT CATSAAGVRTDTQYF
TRBJ1-2 TRBD1 TRBV29-1 NA TGCAGCGTGTCCCGGGACAGGGTCTGGTCGAGTGGCTACACCTTC CSVSRDRVWSSGYTF
TRBJ1-5 NA TRBV7-6 NA TGTGCCAGCAGAACAAGCGGGGGACAGCCCCAGCATTTT CASRTSGGQPQHF
TRBJ2-7 TRBD2 TRBV7-3 NA TGTGCCAGCAGCCTACTAGCGGGGGCGGGGGAGGGCGAGCAGTACTTC CASSLLAGAGEGEQYF
TRBJ1-2 TRBD1 TRBV19 NA TGTGCCAGTAGGACGGGACAGCGAACTAACTATGGCTACACCTTC CASRTGQRTNYGYTF
TRBJ2-5 NA TRBV7-2 NA TGTGCCAGCAGCTCAGCTTCGGTTGGGGGAGAGACCCAGTACTTC CASSSASVGGETQYF
TRBJ1-5 TRBD1 TRBV12-3/TRBV12-4 many TGTGCCAGCAGTTTAGGGACAGGGACGGAGCAGCCCCAGCATTTT CASSLGTGTEQPQHF
TRBJ2-5 TRBD1 TRBV5-8 few TGTGCCAGCAGCGACAGGGGATGGTACCAAGAGACCCAGTACTTC CASSDRGWYQETQYF
TRBJ2-2 NA TRBV29-1 many TGCAGCGTTGTTAGGACGAACACCGGGGAGCTGTTTTTT CSVVRTNTGELFF
TRBJ2-7 TRBD2 TRBV19 few TGTGCCAGTAGTATATCATCGGGGGGGGCCTACGAGCAGTACTTC CASSISSGGAYEQYF
TRBJ2-7 NA TRBV20-1 NA TGCAGTGCGGCGAGGGGCGAGTACGAGCAGTACTTC CSAARGEYEQYF
TRBJ2-6 NA TRBV19 NA TGTGCCAGCAGCTTGCCGGGCAGAGGACCCTCTGGGGCCAACGTCCTGACTTTC CASSLPGRGPSGANVLTF